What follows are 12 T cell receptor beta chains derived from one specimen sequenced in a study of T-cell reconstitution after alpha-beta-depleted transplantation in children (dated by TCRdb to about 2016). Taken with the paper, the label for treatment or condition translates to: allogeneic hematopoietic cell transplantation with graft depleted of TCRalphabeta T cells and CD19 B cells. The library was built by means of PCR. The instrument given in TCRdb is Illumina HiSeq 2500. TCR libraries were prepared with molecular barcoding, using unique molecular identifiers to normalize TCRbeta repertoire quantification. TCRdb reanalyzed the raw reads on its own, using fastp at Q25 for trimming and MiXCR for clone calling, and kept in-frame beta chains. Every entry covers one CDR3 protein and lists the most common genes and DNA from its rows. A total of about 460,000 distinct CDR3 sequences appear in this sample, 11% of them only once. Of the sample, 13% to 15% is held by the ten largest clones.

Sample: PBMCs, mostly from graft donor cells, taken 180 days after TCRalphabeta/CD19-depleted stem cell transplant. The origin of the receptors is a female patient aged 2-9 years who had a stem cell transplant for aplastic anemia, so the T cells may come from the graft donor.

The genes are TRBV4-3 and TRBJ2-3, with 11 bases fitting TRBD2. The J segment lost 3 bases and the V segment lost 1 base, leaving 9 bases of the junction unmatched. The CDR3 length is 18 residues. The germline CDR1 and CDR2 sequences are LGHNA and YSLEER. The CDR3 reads CASSQGRGTSGGTDTQYF. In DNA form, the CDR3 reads TGCGCCAGCAGCCAAGGAAGGGGGACTAGCGGCGGGACAGATACGCAGTATTTT.

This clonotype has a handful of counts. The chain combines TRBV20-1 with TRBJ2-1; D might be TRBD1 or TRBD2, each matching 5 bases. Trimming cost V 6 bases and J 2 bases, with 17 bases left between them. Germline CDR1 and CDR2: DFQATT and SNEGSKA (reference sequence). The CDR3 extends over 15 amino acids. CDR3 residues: CSARDRREAYNEQFF. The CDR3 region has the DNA TGCAGTGCCAGGGACCGACGAGAAGCCTACAATGAGCAGTTCTTC.

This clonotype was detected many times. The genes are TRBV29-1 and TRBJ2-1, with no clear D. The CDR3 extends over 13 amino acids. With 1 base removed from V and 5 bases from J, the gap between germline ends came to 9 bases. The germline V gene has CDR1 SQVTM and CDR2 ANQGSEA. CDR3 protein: CSVEGPVNNEQFF. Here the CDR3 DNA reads TGCAGCGTTGAAGGGCCGGTGAACAATGAGCAGTTCTTC.

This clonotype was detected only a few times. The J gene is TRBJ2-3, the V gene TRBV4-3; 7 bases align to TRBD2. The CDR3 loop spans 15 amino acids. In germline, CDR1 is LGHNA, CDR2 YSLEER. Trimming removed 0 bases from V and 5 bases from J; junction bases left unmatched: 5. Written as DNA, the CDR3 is TGCGCCAGCAGCCAAGAAGGATCTAGCGGAGATACGCAGTATTTT. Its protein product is CASSQEGSSGDTQYF.

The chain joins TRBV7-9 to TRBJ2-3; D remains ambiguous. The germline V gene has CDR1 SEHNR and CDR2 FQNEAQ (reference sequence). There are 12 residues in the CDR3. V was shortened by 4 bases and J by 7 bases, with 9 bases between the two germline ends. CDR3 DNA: TGTGCCAGCAGCTGGAAGGAGTATACGCAGTATTTT. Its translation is CASSWKEYTQYF. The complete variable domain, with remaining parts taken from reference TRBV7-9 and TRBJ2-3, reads DTGVSQNPRHKITKRGQNVTFRCDPISEHNRLYWYRQTLGQGPEFLTYFQNEAQLEKSRLLSDRFSAERPKGSFSTLEIQRTEQGDSAMYLCASSWKEYTQYFGPGTRLTVL.

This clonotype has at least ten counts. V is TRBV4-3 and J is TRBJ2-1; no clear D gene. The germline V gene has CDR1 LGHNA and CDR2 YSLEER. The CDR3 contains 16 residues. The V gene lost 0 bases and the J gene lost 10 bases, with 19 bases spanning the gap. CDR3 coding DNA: TGCGCCAGCAGCCAAGACCGTGGAACAAGAATCAACGAGCAGTTCTTC. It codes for CASSQDRGTRINEQFF.

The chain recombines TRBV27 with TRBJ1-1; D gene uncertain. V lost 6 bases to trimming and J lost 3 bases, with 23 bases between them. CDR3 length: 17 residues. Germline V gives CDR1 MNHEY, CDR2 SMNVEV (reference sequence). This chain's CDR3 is CASSNLLALRRDTEAFF. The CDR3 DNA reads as TGTGCCAGCAGCAACCTTCTTGCCCTCCGGAGGGACACTGAAGCTTTCTTT.

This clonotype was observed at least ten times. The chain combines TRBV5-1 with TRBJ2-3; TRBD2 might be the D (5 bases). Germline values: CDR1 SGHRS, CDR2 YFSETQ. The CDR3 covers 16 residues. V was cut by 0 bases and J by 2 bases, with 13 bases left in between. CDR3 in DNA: TGCGCCAGCAGCTTGGGGCCCGCTGGACTCACAGATACGCAGTATTTT. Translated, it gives CASSLGPAGLTDTQYF.

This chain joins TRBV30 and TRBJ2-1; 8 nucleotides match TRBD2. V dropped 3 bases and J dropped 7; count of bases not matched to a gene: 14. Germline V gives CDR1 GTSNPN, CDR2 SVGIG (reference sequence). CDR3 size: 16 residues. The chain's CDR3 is CAWRKWREASGNEQFF. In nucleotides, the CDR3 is TGTGCCTGGAGAAAGTGGCGGGAGGCTTCGGGAAATGAGCAGTTCTTC.

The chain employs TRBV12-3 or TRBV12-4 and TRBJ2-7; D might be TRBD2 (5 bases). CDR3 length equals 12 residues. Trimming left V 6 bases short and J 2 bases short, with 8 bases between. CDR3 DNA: TGTGCCAGCAGCCGAGGGCCCTACGAGCAGTACGTC. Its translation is CASSRGPYEQYV.

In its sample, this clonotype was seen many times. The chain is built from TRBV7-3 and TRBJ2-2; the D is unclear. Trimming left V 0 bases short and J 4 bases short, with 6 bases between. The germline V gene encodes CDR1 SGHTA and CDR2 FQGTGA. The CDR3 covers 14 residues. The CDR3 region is CASSLTQITGELFF. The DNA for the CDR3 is TGTGCCAGCAGCTTAACTCAGATCACCGGGGAGCTGTTTTTT.

Here the CDR3 DNA reads TGCAGTGCTACGACGGATAAGCCCTATGGCTACACCTTC. Its translation is CSATTDKPYGYTF. V usage is TRBV20-1 and J usage is TRBJ1-2, with D hard to call. Germline lookup yields CDR1 DFQATT and CDR2 SNEGSKA (reference sequence). The CDR3 runs to 13 residues. Trimming took off 4 bases at V and 4 bases at J, with 13 bases between the two ends.